The next 26 T cell receptor beta chains were all read from a single sample in a study of OX40 agonist ivuxolimab in advanced cancers. The protocol was immunoSEQ multiplex PCR, while the TCRdb copy is restricted to in-frame clones and leaves out a portion. The repertoire consists of just over 90,000 clones, with 94% occurring once and the leading ten covering about 2.6%. Sequencing used CD4+ or CD8+ T cells sorted from blood, obtained in a trial of the OX40 agonist ivuxolimab. The receptor source for this set is an adult with an advanced solid tumor such as melanoma, head and neck, liver or kidney cancer.

V usage is TRBV7-2 and J usage is TRBJ2-5, with D uncertain. V gave up 1 base and J gave up 1 base, with 10 bases separating them. Germline V gene sequence: CDR1 SGHTA, CDR2 FQGNSA. The length of the CDR3 is 15 residues. The CDR3 loop reads CASSLVESPQETQYF. The DNA for the CDR3 is TGTGCCAGCAGCTTAGTGGAGAGCCCCCAAGAGACCCAGTACTTC.

The V call is TRBV13, the J call TRBJ1-1, with D maybe TRBD1 (5 bases). CDR1 is PRHDT and CDR2 is FYEKMQ in the germline V gene (reference sequence). V was trimmed by 2 bases and J by 8 bases, leaving 12 bases between them. CDR3 length equals 13 residues. Here the CDR3 DNA reads TGTGCCAGCAGCTTACAAAGGGGCCCCGAAGCTTTCTTT. Its translation is CASSLQRGPEAFF.

The chain is built from TRBV15 and TRBJ2-5; perhaps TRBD2 as D (7 bases). Trimming took off 5 bases at V and 5 bases at J, with 21 bases between the two ends. The V gene's germline CDR1 is LNHNV and CDR2 YYDKDF (reference sequence). This CDR3 comprises 16 residues. CDR3 sequence: CATSPPPAGARETQYF. The CDR3 region has the DNA TGTGCCACCAGCCCACCTCCGGCGGGGGCACGGGAGACCCAGTACTTC.

The V and J genes are TRBV29-1 and TRBJ1-2, with D possibly matching TRBD1 (5 bases). Germline loops: CDR1 SQVTM, CDR2 ANQGSEA. CDR3 length equals 12 residues. With 6 bases removed from V and 8 bases from J, the gap between germline ends came to 16 bases. The CDR3 loop reads CSVEPGPNGYTF. In DNA form, the CDR3 reads TGCAGCGTCGAGCCGGGACCCAACGGCTACACCTTC.

This chain connects TRBV18 to TRBJ1-2; D might be TRBD1 (6 bases). The V and J ends lost 6 bases and 3 bases respectively, with 14 bases between them. The CDR3 extends over 14 amino acids. In germline, CDR1 is KGHSH, CDR2 LQKENI. CDR3 DNA: TGTGCCAGCTCCCCGACAGGCCATGACTATGGCTACACCTTC. Amino acids: CASSPTGHDYGYTF.

This clone was counted a few times. The rearrangement joins TRBV5-6 to TRBJ1-1, with TRBD1 matching over 7 bases. The CDR3 contains 12 residues. Germline V gives CDR1 SGHDT, CDR2 YYEEEE. V lost 4 bases, J lost 4 bases, and 1 base stayed unmatched. CDR3 sequence: CASSTGATEAFF. CDR3 DNA: TGTGCCAGCAGCACAGGGGCCACTGAAGCTTTCTTT.

This clone was counted once. The V gene is TRBV14, the J gene TRBJ2-5; tentatively, D is TRBD2 (6 bases). The assigned J gene may be wrong: the sequence end matches TRBJ2-7 better. CDR3 length: 16 amino acids. Germline V lookup: CDR1 SGHDN, CDR2 FVKESK. The CDR3, as DNA: TGTGCCAGCAGCCAAGAAGCCGGGAGAAAGAACTACGAGCAGTACTTC. It encodes CASSQEAGRKNYEQYF.

V and J are TRBV10-2 and TRBJ1-5; D remains ambiguous. This CDR3 has 13 amino acids. V dropped 2 bases and J dropped 4 bases, with 6 bases sitting between them. CDR1 WSHSY and CDR2 SAAADI come from the germline V gene. The CDR3 sequence is CASSEEWNQPQHF. For the CDR3, the DNA is TGCGCCAGCAGTGAGGAGTGGAATCAGCCCCAGCATTTT.

The chain couples TRBV27 to TRBJ1-2; D is possibly TRBD1 (6 bases). CDR3 length equals 12 residues. Germline lookup yields CDR1 MNHEY and CDR2 SMNVEV (reference sequence). V dropped 4 bases and J dropped 3 bases, with 6 bases sitting between them. The chain's CDR3 is CASSSGDYGYTF. The DNA of the CDR3 is TGTGCCAGCAGTTCAGGGGACTATGGCTACACCTTC.

The chain recombines TRBV4-3 with TRBJ1-1; 7 positions match TRBD1. Germline CDR1 reads LGHNA; CDR2 reads YSLEER. The trim removed 2 bases at V and 0 bases at J, leaving 6 bases unmatched. There are 16 residues in the CDR3. The CDR3 here is CASSQTITGVNTEAFF. The DNA of the CDR3 is TGCGCCAGCAGCCAAACAATCACAGGGGTGAACACTGAAGCTTTCTTT.

The chain uses TRBV7-9 and TRBJ2-5, with D possibly matching TRBD1 (6 bases). CDR1 is SEHNR and CDR2 is FQNEAQ in the germline V gene (reference sequence). CDR3 length: 14 amino acids. V lost 0 bases, J lost 5 bases, and 10 bases lay in between. The CDR3 is CASSLAERGETQYF. In DNA, the CDR3 is TGTGCCAGCAGCTTAGCCGAAAGGGGGGAGACCCAGTACTTC.

This clone occurred once. The chain carries TRBV11-2 and TRBJ2-3; maybe TRBD2 (6 bases). Germline V gene sequence: CDR1 SGHAT, CDR2 FQNNGV. Trimming removed 5 bases from V and 2 bases from J, with 14 bases in between. The CDR3 totals 15 residues. As DNA, the CDR3 is TGTGCCAGCAGCCGAGGCGGGGTCCTCACAGATACGCAGTATTTT. This translates into CASSRGGVLTDTQYF.

The chain carries TRBV28 and TRBJ1-2, with D perhaps matching TRBD1 (5 bases). The germline CDR1 and CDR2 sequences are MDHEN and SYDVKM. The CDR3 runs 11 residues. V shed 4 bases and J shed 8 bases, with 8 bases lying between them. CDR3 region: CASSSRDGYTF. CDR3 nucleotide sequence: TGTGCCAGCAGTTCCAGGGACGGCTACACCTTC.

The chain uses TRBV6-6 and TRBJ2-7; D unclear. Trimming pared 7 bases from V and 3 bases from J, leaving 7 bases between. Germline CDR1 reads MNHNY; CDR2 reads SVGAGI (reference sequence). The length of the CDR3 is 11 residues. CDR3 nucleotide sequence: TGTGCCAGCACAAGGAACTACGAGCAGTACTTC. Its translation is CASTRNYEQYF.

The chain joins TRBV28 to TRBJ2-1; 10 bases are a match to TRBD2. Germline V lookup: CDR1 MDHEN, CDR2 SYDVKM. CDR3 length equals 16 residues. V shed 3 bases, J shed 7 bases, and the junction held 9 bases outside the gene matches. The CDR3 loop is CASSLGLAGVRNEQFF. In nucleotides, the CDR3 is TGTGCCAGCAGTTTGGGGCTAGCGGGGGTGAGGAATGAGCAGTTCTTC.

The J gene is TRBJ2-2, the V gene TRBV6-5, with D hard to call. Germline V gene sequence: CDR1 MNHEY, CDR2 SVGAGI. The CDR3 runs 15 residues. V lost 8 bases to trimming and J lost 5 bases, with 18 bases between them. The CDR3 reads CASSLSPPGTGELFF. Written as DNA, the CDR3 is TGTGCCAGCTCCTTGAGTCCCCCAGGAACCGGGGAGCTGTTTTTT.

CDR3 sequence: CATSLGGERTFF. CDR3 nucleotides: TGTGCCACCAGCCTAGGGGGAGAGAGGACTTTCTTT. This chain uses TRBV15 with TRBJ1-1; the D gene is possibly TRBD1 (6 bases). Looked up from germline, CDR1 is LNHNV and CDR2 is YYDKDF (reference sequence). The CDR3 covers 12 residues. The V end was cut by 5 bases, the J end by 12 bases, with 16 bases between.

The chain employs TRBV29-1 and TRBJ2-7, with 9 nucleotides matching TRBD1. Germline CDR1 SQVTM, CDR2 ANQGSEA. Losses at the gene ends were 7 bases for V and 5 bases for J; bases not matched to a gene: 9. This CDR3 contains 13 residues. CDR3: CSAQQGADDEQYF. The CDR3 DNA reads TGCAGCGCCCAACAGGGGGCAGACGACGAGCAGTACTTC.

The chain is built from TRBV27 and TRBJ1-1, with TRBD1 identical over 7 bases. Trimming removed 4 bases from V and 0 bases from J; junction bases left unmatched: 5. The CDR3 loop spans 15 amino acids. Per germline, CDR1 MNHEY and CDR2 SMNVEV (reference sequence). CDR3 in DNA: TGTGCCAGCAGTTCCCGGACAGGATTGAACACTGAAGCTTTCTTT. Its translation: CASSSRTGLNTEAFF.

The V and J genes are TRBV11-2 and TRBJ1-2; no firm D call. V dropped 3 bases and J dropped 8 bases, with 13 bases sitting between them. The CDR3 has 13 amino acids. Germline values: CDR1 SGHAT, CDR2 FQNNGV. The CDR3, as DNA: TGTGCCAGCAGCTTGTCAAGAGGCTACGGCTACACCTTC. Translated: CASSLSRGYGYTF.

This chain connects TRBV5-4 to TRBJ2-3; 8 bases are a match to TRBD2. With 0 bases clipped from V and 1 base from J, the junction kept 4 bases outside the gene matches. Germline values: CDR1 SGHNT, CDR2 YYREEE (reference sequence). The CDR3 totals 16 residues. The CDR3 loop reads CASSLGLAIGTDTQYF. The DNA of the CDR3 is TGTGCCAGCAGCTTGGGACTAGCGATAGGCACAGATACGCAGTATTTT. The full variable domain, completed using reference TRBV5-4 and TRBJ2-3, is ETGVTQSPTHLIKTRGQQVTLRCSSQSGHNTVSWYQQALGQGPQFIFQYYREEENGRGNFPPRFSGLQFPNYSSELNVNALELDDSALYLCASSLGLAIGTDTQYFGPGTRLTVL.

The chain has TRBV11-2 and TRBJ2-1; D call uncertain. The CDR3 sequence is 14 residues long. From germline, CDR1 is SGHAT and CDR2 FQNNGV. The V end lost 2 bases, the J end lost 2 bases, and 7 bases lay between the germline ends. The CDR3 DNA reads TGTGCCAGCAGCTTAAGTACAGCCTACAATGAGCAGTTCTTC. Residues: CASSLSTAYNEQFF.

The CDR3 coding sequence is TGCAGCGGAGATAGCGGGAGGGGTTACAATGAGCAGTTCTTC. This sequence encodes CSGDSGRGYNEQFF. The chain joins TRBV29-1 to TRBJ2-1; 11 bases are shared with TRBD2. CDR1 and CDR2 from the germline V gene are SQVTM and ANQGSEA. J was trimmed by 4 bases and V by 7 bases; bases with no gene match: 6. CDR3 length equals 14 residues.

The chain recombines TRBV6-1 with TRBJ1-5; D unclear. The germline CDR1 and CDR2 sequences are MNHNS and SASEGT. The CDR3 spans 16 residues. V shed 2 bases and J shed 0 bases, with 11 bases lying between them. The chain's CDR3 is CASSERDRYSNQPQHF. In nucleotides, the CDR3 is TGTGCCAGCAGTGAAAGGGATCGGTATAGCAATCAGCCCCAGCATTTT.

This chain uses TRBV2 with TRBJ2-7; 9 bases line up with TRBD2. This CDR3 comprises 18 residues. V was pared by 6 bases and J by 0 bases, with 15 bases of the junction left unmatched. Germline V lookup: CDR1 SNHLY, CDR2 FYNNEI. The CDR3 DNA follows: TGTGCCAGCAGCGAACCAGGCGGGGGGGTTCGAAGCTCCTACGAGCAGTACTTC. This sequence encodes CASSEPGGGVRSSYEQYF.

This sequence joins TRBV20-1 and TRBJ2-1; D unclear. CDR1 is DFQATT and CDR2 is SNEGSKA in the germline V gene (reference sequence). Trimming removed 0 bases from V and 9 bases from J, with 6 bases in between. CDR3 length: 11 amino acids. This CDR3 reads CSAREGLEQFF. The DNA of the CDR3 is TGCAGTGCTAGAGAGGGTCTTGAGCAGTTCTTC.